This T cell receptor (beta chain) comes out of a study of CD8+ T cells in alopecia areata. At the level of the study: Those treated were given oral tofacitinib at 5 to 10 mg twice daily. Study-wide findings and caveats: Higher clonality and more expanded CD8+ clones appeared in lesional than normal scalp.

With respect to this clone: Its antigen is not identified.

RNA extraction was followed by reverse transcription into cDNA, which acted as the sequencing template. Method: immunoSEQ multiplex PCR; TCRdb's copy keeps in-frame clones and lacks some. The sample lists some 120,000 clones, roughly three fifths occurring once. Alopecia areata patients had lesional scalp punch biopsies and peripheral blood taken from them. V shed 0 bases and J shed 4 bases, with 15 bases lying between them. CDR1 and CDR2 (germline): SGHAT, FQNNGV. This CDR3 has 16 residues. The material was CD4+ T cells sorted from blood, obtained at week 0. This chain connects TRBV11-2 to TRBJ1-2; D not resolved. This receptor was obtained from a human donor with alopecia areata. The chain's CDR3 is CASSLEGNAEGYGYTF. Here the CDR3 DNA reads TGTGCCAGCAGCTTAGAAGGGAACGCGGAGGGCTATGGCTACACCTTC.